This TCR beta chain is from a study of blood T cell repertoires in COVID-19. V lost 1 base and J lost 6, with 19 bases in between. Germline V gene data show CDR1 as MNHEY and CDR2 as SVGEGT. The CDR3 is made up of 17 amino acids. The assay was immunoSEQ multiplex PCR, and TCRdb's table has in-frame clones only and misses some. The sample consists of roughly 450,000 clones, less than 95% of them appearing once. Participants were placed into cohorts based on the clinical history they reported. The sequencing sample was made of PBMCs or T cells enriched from blood (not recorded which). The chain has TRBV6-2 or TRBV6-3 and TRBJ1-5, with D perhaps matching TRBD1 (6 bases). The receptor's source is a man between 18 and 35 years old who had recovered from COVID-19. The DNA for the CDR3 is TGTGCCAGCAGTTACTTCACAGGGTTCACAGGAGTTCAGCCCCAGCATTTT. Protein: CASSYFTGFTGVQPQHF.